This is a list of T cell receptor beta chains from one sample in a study of CD8 T cells in ankylosing spondylitis. TCRdb analysed the 5' RACE reads with MiXCR anew, one entry per CDR3 protein. The top ten hold approximately 2% of the sample, which has under 85,000 distinct CDR3 sequences, roughly 5% seen once. Sequencing was performed on blood, either unsorted or a sorted T cell fraction (not recorded which). These receptors all come from a male donor with ankylosing spondylitis or in good health (not recorded which). Both conserved end residues are part of each CDR3. The order of the fields is CDR3 DNA, CDR3 protein, J gene, D gene, V gene, clone size. The D gene is left open where the match is weak. The size entry is marked missing in some rows and otherwise reads once, few, many or a size class.

TGTGCCAGCAGTTTTACAGGGGGAGAGACCCAGTACTTC CASSFTGGETQYF TRBJ2-5 TRBD1 TRBV28 many
TGTGCCAGCAGCCGTCAGTCAGAGAACACTGAAGCTTTCTTT CASSRQSENTEAFF TRBJ1-1 NA TRBV16 many
TGTGCCAGCAACTACGGGGCAGGGGGATACAATGAGCAGTTCTTC CASNYGAGGYNEQFF TRBJ2-1 TRBD1 TRBV6-1 few
TGCGCCAGCAGCCAAGATTTGGCGACCACAAGGACTGAAGCTTTCTTT CASSQDLATTRTEAFF TRBJ1-1 NA TRBV4-3 many
TGTGCCAGCAGCCAGGGATTCGGTGGCTACACCTTC CASSQGFGGYTF TRBJ1-2 NA TRBV3-1 many
TGCGCCAGCAGCTCGGCCAGGGGGGGCTACTCGAACACCGGGGAGCTGTTTTTT CASSSARGGYSNTGELFF TRBJ2-2 NA TRBV5-1 many
TGTGCCAGCAGCCGGGACAGGGGGTCTATTAATGAAAAACTGTTTTTT CASSRDRGSINEKLFF TRBJ1-4 TRBD1 TRBV9 many
TGTGCCAGCAGCCCAACCCGGGGGGCGCAGGGCGGGGAGCTGTTTTTT CASSPTRGAQGGELFF TRBJ2-2 NA TRBV2 many
TGTGCCATCAGTGAGTCAAGGACCCAAACCGGGGAGCTGTTTTTT CAISESRTQTGELFF TRBJ2-2 NA TRBV10-3 many
TGCAGTGCTAGAGCGGGAAGCACAGATACGCAGTATTTT CSARAGSTDTQYF TRBJ2-3 NA TRBV20-1 many
TGTGCCAGCAGCCAAGTTGAGGTGACACCAAACACTGAAGCTTTCTTT CASSQVEVTPNTEAFF TRBJ1-1 NA TRBV4-2 many
TGCGCCAGCAGCCCGGGACAGGGCGCAACTAATGAAAAACTGTTTTTT CASSPGQGATNEKLFF TRBJ1-4 TRBD1 TRBV5-1 many
TGTGCCAGCAGCCTAGCAGACGGACAGTTATACGAGCAGTACTTC CASSLADGQLYEQYF TRBJ2-7 NA TRBV11-2 many
TGCAGTGCTACCAAACAGGGTTTTTCCCCCTACGAGCAGTACTTC CSATKQGFSPYEQYF TRBJ2-7 NA TRBV20-1 many
TGTGCCAGCACCGAAGGGGGGTATAGCAATCAGCCCCAGCATTTT CASTEGGYSNQPQHF TRBJ1-5 NA TRBV6-1 many
TGTGCCAGCAGCTCGACCGGGACAGCCTTTGAAAAACTGTTTTTT CASSSTGTAFEKLFF TRBJ1-4 TRBD1 TRBV7-6 many
TGCGCCAGCAGCACGGCCCCCCCGGGGACAGGGGGCACTGAAGCTTTCTTT CASSTAPPGTGGTEAFF TRBJ1-1 TRBD1 TRBV5-1 many
TGTGCCAGCAGTTTGTACAATGAGCAGTTCTTC CASSLYNEQFF TRBJ2-1 NA TRBV28 many
TGTGCCAGCAGTTTAGGTGGGCGCGCTGAAGCTTTCTTT CASSLGGRAEAFF TRBJ1-1 NA TRBV12-3/TRBV12-4 many
TGTGCCAGCAGTCCAGAAGAAAAACTGTTTTTT CASSPEEKLFF TRBJ1-4 NA TRBV12-3/TRBV12-4 many
TGTGCCAGCAGCTTAGGGGCTAGCACCTACACAGATACGCAGTATTTT CASSLGASTYTDTQYF TRBJ2-3 NA TRBV7-8 many
TGTGCCATCAGTGAGTTTGGGGGAGAGGATGGCTACACCTTC CAISEFGGEDGYTF TRBJ1-2 NA TRBV10-3 many
TGTGCCAGCAGCATACACCAGGGGATATTAAATTCACCCCTCCACTTT CASSIHQGILNSPLHF TRBJ1-6 NA TRBV7-2 few
TGTGCCAGCAGTTACTACCGGACAGGGGAGGAAAAACTGTTTTTT CASSYYRTGEEKLFF TRBJ1-4 TRBD1 TRBV6-5 many
TGTGCCAGCAGCTTTCCACAGGGGTGGGAGACCCAGTACTTC CASSFPQGWETQYF TRBJ2-5 TRBD1 TRBV7-2 many
TGTGCCAGCAGTTTCGGGGGACTAACGAACACCGGGGAGCTGTTTTTT CASSFGGLTNTGELFF TRBJ2-2 TRBD2 TRBV7-9 few
TGTGCCAGCTCACCGACGCGGGGGTTGGTGCCCCAGCATTTT CASSPTRGLVPQHF TRBJ1-5 NA TRBV18 many
TGTGCCAGCAGCTCCTGGGGACAGGGATACAATGAGCAGTTCTTC CASSSWGQGYNEQFF TRBJ2-1 TRBD1 TRBV2 many
TGTGCCAGCAGCTACCGGGATGGGGGCGACCAAAAGACCCAGTACTTC CASSYRDGGDQKTQYF TRBJ2-5 NA TRBV13 many
TGTGCCAGCGGGGGACGTACGGGGGGGCTCTGGGACAATGAGCAGTTCTTC CASGGRTGGLWDNEQFF TRBJ2-1 TRBD2 TRBV2 many
TGTGCCTCACGGACAGACTCTAGCAGCAATCAGCCCCAGCATTTT CASRTDSSSNQPQHF TRBJ1-5 NA TRBV10-3 many
TGTGCCAGCTCATACGACAAGTTCACAGATACGCAGTATTTT CASSYDKFTDTQYF TRBJ2-3 NA TRBV18 many
TGCAGTGCTAGAGACACAGGGGGCTACAATGAAAAACTGTTTTTT CSARDTGGYNEKLFF TRBJ1-4 TRBD1 TRBV20-1 NA
TGTGCCAGCAGCCCCAGGACAGAGGGTTCTGAGACCCAGTACTTC CASSPRTEGSETQYF TRBJ2-5 NA TRBV11-3 many
TGTGCCAGCAGCCGACCACCGGGACAGAACACCGGGGAGCTGTTTTTT CASSRPPGQNTGELFF TRBJ2-2 NA TRBV7-9 many
TGTGCCAGCAGCCAAGTCGGCGGGGGAGAGTCTCAAGAGACCCAGTACTTC CASSQVGGGESQETQYF TRBJ2-5 TRBD2 TRBV4-2 NA
TGTGCCAGCAGCAAACCCGGGACTAACAGTGTGGTCGGTGAGCAGTTCTTC CASSKPGTNSVVGEQFF TRBJ2-1 NA TRBV21-1 many
TGCAGTGCTGGGACAGGGGTTGACGAGCAGTACTTC CSAGTGVDEQYF TRBJ2-7 TRBD1 TRBV20-1 many
TGTGCCAGCCTTACAGGGCGGAGGACAGATACGCAGTATTTT CASLTGRRTDTQYF TRBJ2-3 NA TRBV28 many
TGTGCCAGTAGTATGTGGCTAGCGGAAGAGACCCAGTACTTC CASSMWLAEETQYF TRBJ2-5 TRBD2 TRBV19 many
TGCGCCAGCACCAGCGGGGGGGGAAACTCCTACAATGAGCAGTTCTTC CASTSGGGNSYNEQFF TRBJ2-1 TRBD2 TRBV5-1 many
TGCGCCAGCAGCTCCGGGACAGCCAACTTTTACTCTGGAAACACCATATATTTT CASSSGTANFYSGNTIYF TRBJ1-3 TRBD1 TRBV5-1 few